The present T cell receptor beta chain was sequenced within a study of identical twins. Study observations and caveats: A lower insertion count was a feature of abundant cord blood beta clonotypes, with no such feature in memory repertoires.

Using its own MiXCR run on the 5' RACE reads, TCRdb lists one record per CDR3 protein. The sample consists of about 660,000 distinct CDR3 sequences, over 8.5% of them appearing once. To note about this clonotype: Its antigen is undetermined.

This sample was also put to use in a study of yellow fever vaccine responses in identical twins.

The sample taken for sequencing was PBMCs. The source of this sequence is a woman between 18 and 29 years old in good health.

The CDR3 coding sequence is TGTGCCAGCAGTTTATTTGGGGCAGTGGGCGCTGAAGCTTTCTTT. This translates into CASSLFGAVGAEAFF. The chain recombines TRBV28 with TRBJ1-1; D is possibly TRBD1 (5 bases). The V gene's germline CDR1 is MDHEN and CDR2 SYDVKM. The CDR3 runs to 15 residues. V gave up 1 base and J gave up 6 bases, with 15 bases separating them. Using reference TRBV28 and TRBJ1-1 for the parts outside the CDR3, the full variable domain is DVKVTQSSRYLVKRTGEKVFLECVQDMDHENMFWYRQDPGLGLRLIYFSYDVKMKEKGDIPEGYSVSREKKERFSLILESASTNQTSMYLCASSLFGAVGAEAFFGQGTRLTVV.